The next 23 T cell receptor beta chains were all read from a single sample in a study of T cell responses to AZD1222 COVID-19 vaccine (dated by TCRdb to about 2021). The library was prepared using the immunoSEQ multiplex PCR assay. The table comes from immuneACCESS by way of TCRdb, which keeps in-frame sequences with V and J called. Part of the clones is missing from these tables; in studies checked, under half for an unresolved V gene and the rest for unknown reasons. This sample is represented by some 120,000 clones; 90% of them were singletons. In total, the top ten clones hold 4% to 5.5% of the sample. Read against the paper, the sample's time point label means: baseline before first vaccination. The sample's treatment or condition, from its label and the paper: meningococcal conjugate vaccine given as trial control. Sequences were derived from peripheral blood, sampled on day 0 of MenACWY control vaccination. Receptor source: an adult in good health.

The V call is TRBV2, the J call TRBJ1-3; unclear D gene. This CDR3 is built from 14 residues. Per germline, CDR1 SNHLY and CDR2 FYNNEI. Trimming stripped 3 bases from V and 4 bases from J, with 10 bases between. As DNA, the CDR3 is TGTGCCAGCAGTGAGGCAGCTTTAGGAAACACCATATATTTT. Protein sequence: CASSEAALGNTIYF.

V gene TRBV11-2 combines with J gene TRBJ2-3; 9 nucleotides agree with TRBD2. CDR1 SGHAT and CDR2 FQNNGV come from the germline V gene. Germline trimming cut 2 bases from V and 6 bases from J; bases unmatched to any gene: 18. The CDR3 has 19 residues. CDR3 in DNA: TGTGCCAGCAGCTTAAAGGGTAGAGGGCTAGCGGGGAAAGAGGATACGCAGTATTTT. Amino acids: CASSLKGRGLAGKEDTQYF.

This clone was detected only once. V is TRBV9 and J is TRBJ2-1; a possible D gene is TRBD1 (6 bases). The CDR3 totals 15 residues. CDR1 is SGDLS and CDR2 is YYNGEE in the germline V gene. The V end lost 4 bases, the J end lost 6 bases, and 17 bases lay between the germline ends. The CDR3 protein is CASSSRGDLRNEQFF. CDR3 DNA sequence: TGTGCCAGCAGCTCCAGGGGAGACCTCCGCAATGAGCAGTTCTTC.

The chain carries TRBV7-9 and TRBJ2-7; TRBD2 matches 7 bases. The germline V gene encodes CDR1 SEHNR and CDR2 FQNEAQ (reference sequence). J was trimmed by 2 bases and V by 1 base; bases with no gene match: 8. This CDR3 spans 16 amino acids. The CDR3: CASSLDPGRGTYEQYF. The DNA for the CDR3 is TGTGCCAGCAGCTTAGACCCTGGGCGGGGGACCTACGAGCAGTACTTC.

The chain carries TRBV29-1 and TRBJ1-3; D may be TRBD1 (5 bases). Germline CDR1 SQVTM, CDR2 ANQGSEA. V was pared by 0 bases and J by 0 bases, with 12 bases between. The CDR3 is 16 residues long. The CDR3 coding sequence is TGCAGCGTTGAAGATCGGGGGACCCGCTCTGGAAACACCATATATTTT. Translated: CSVEDRGTRSGNTIYF.

The chain carries TRBV5-1 and TRBJ2-2; the D gene is possibly TRBD2 (5 bases). Per germline, CDR1 SGHRS and CDR2 YFSETQ. The CDR3 is 17 residues long. Trimming shortened V by 0 bases and J by 1 base, and 13 bases separated the two germline ends. The CDR3 reads CASSLAEASWNTGELFF. In DNA form, the CDR3 reads TGCGCCAGCAGCTTGGCCGAGGCTAGCTGGAACACCGGGGAGCTGTTTTTT.

The chain combines TRBV5-5 with TRBJ2-3; TRBD2 aligns across 10 bases. Germline V gene data show CDR1 as SGHKS and CDR2 as YYEKEE (reference sequence). The CDR3 has 17 residues. The J segment lost 2 bases and the V segment lost 3 bases, leaving 9 bases of the junction unmatched. CDR3 sequence (DNA): TGTGCCAGCAGCTGGGGAGCGGGGGGGCTGCTCACAGATACGCAGTATTTT. This gives the protein CASSWGAGGLLTDTQYF.

In DNA, the CDR3 is TGTGCCAGCAGTAGGGCCGGGACGGGTAATGAAAAACTGTTTTTT. Amino acid sequence: CASSRAGTGNEKLFF. This rearrangement joins TRBV6-5 to TRBJ1-4; maybe TRBD1 (5 bases). V lost 5 bases, J lost 4 bases, and 14 bases lay in between. Germline-derived CDR1 and CDR2 are MNHEY and SVGAGI. The CDR3 length is 15 residues.

V gene TRBV3-1 (or the pseudogene TRBV3-2) combines with J gene TRBJ2-1; D tentatively fits TRBD1 or TRBD2 (6 bases each). CDR3 length: 12 residues. Between the trimmed V and J ends, which lost 3 bases and 12 bases, there was a span of 12 bases. CDR1 LGHDT and CDR2 YNNKEL come from the germline V gene (reference sequence). DNA for the CDR3: TGTGCCAGCAGCCATGGGAAGGGGGGGCAGTTCTTC. Encoded protein: CASSHGKGGQFF.

The genes are TRBV27 and TRBJ2-2; D ambiguous. CDR3 length: 14 residues. Germline assignment: CDR1 MNHEY and CDR2 SMNVEV (reference sequence). Trimming removed 4 bases from V and 2 bases from J, with 8 bases in between. In DNA form, the CDR3 reads TGTGCCAGCAGTTCCCATCCCAACACCGGGGAGCTGTTTTTT. Translated: CASSSHPNTGELFF.

The chain links TRBV7-6 to TRBJ2-6; 7 bases are a match to TRBD2. Per the germline V gene, CDR1 is SGHVS and CDR2 is FNYEAQ. V shed 0 bases, J shed 0 bases, and the junction held 2 bases outside the gene matches. The CDR3 has 17 residues. The CDR3 nucleotides are TGTGCCAGCAGCTTAGCTGCGGGAGACTCTGGGGCCAACGTCCTGACTTTC. This translates into CASSLAAGDSGANVLTF. The full variable domain, its missing parts supplied by reference TRBV7-6 and TRBJ2-6, is GAGVSQSPRYKVTKRGQDVALRCDPISGHVSLYWYRQALGQGPEFLTYFNYEAQQDKSGLPNDRFSAERPEGSISTLTIQRTEQRDSAMYRCASSLAAGDSGANVLTFGAGSRLTVL.

The chain is built from TRBV15 and TRBJ1-2, with 7 bases aligning to TRBD1. CDR1 LNHNV and CDR2 YYDKDF come from the germline V gene (reference sequence). This CDR3 has 13 residues. With V trimmed by 10 bases and J by 3 bases, 8 bases remained unmatched. The CDR3 spells CASKRTGDYGYTF. CDR3 DNA: TGTGCCAGCAAACGTACAGGGGACTATGGCTACACCTTC.

This chain links TRBV4-2 with TRBJ2-1; TRBD2 aligns across 10 bases. This CDR3 has 15 residues. Germline V CDR1 and CDR2: LGHNA, YNFKEQ. V trimming: 3 bases; J trimming: 8 bases; junction bases outside the gene matches: 7. This chain's CDR3 is CASSQAAGGRDEQFF. CDR3 nucleotides: TGTGCCAGCAGCCAGGCAGCGGGGGGGCGGGATGAGCAGTTCTTC.

The rearrangement links TRBV12-3 or TRBV12-4 to TRBJ1-2; D gene uncertain. The V end lost 1 base, the J end lost 4 bases, and 7 bases lay between the germline ends. The CDR3 is made up of 13 amino acids. CDR3 DNA: TGTGCCAGCAGTTTAGATGGTGTCTATGGCTACACCTTC. It translates to CASSLDGVYGYTF.

V is TRBV18 and J is TRBJ1-2; TRBD1 agrees at 7 bases. CDR3 length: 15 residues. The ends lost 6 bases at V and 3 bases at J; junction bases unmatched: 10. The V gene's germline CDR1 is KGHSH and CDR2 LQKENI. CDR3 in DNA: TGTGCCAGCTCCCCAATCGAGGGGGCGGACTATGGCTACACCTTC. Translated: CASSPIEGADYGYTF. The full variable domain, its missing parts supplied by reference TRBV18 and TRBJ1-2, is NAGVMQNPRHLVRRRGQEARLRCSPMKGHSHVYWYRQLPEEGLKFMVYLQKENIIDESGMPKERFSAEFPKEGPSILRIQQVVRGDSAAYFCASSPIEGADYGYTFGSGTRLTVV.

The sample holds one count of this clone. The chain combines TRBV5-1 with TRBJ1-4, with a weak D call TRBD1 (5 bases). Germline CDR1 SGHRS, CDR2 YFSETQ. The CDR3 contains 17 residues. Trimming cost V 3 bases and J 2 bases, with 17 bases left between them. CDR3 DNA: TGCGCCAGCAGCTCTTTTCATAGCAGGGCTACTAATGAAAAACTGTTTTTT. It is translated as CASSSFHSRATNEKLFF.

This sequence joins TRBV11-3 and TRBJ2-3, with TRBD1 as a possible D gene (9 bases). The V end lost 3 bases, the J end lost 3 bases, and 25 bases lay between the germline ends. There are 19 residues in the CDR3. Germline CDR1 and CDR2: SGHNT and YENEEA. This CDR3 reads CASSLNRGPKREQTDTQYF. DNA for the CDR3: TGTGCCAGCAGCTTGAACAGGGGGCCGAAGCGGGAGCAAACAGATACGCAGTATTTT.

The V gene is TRBV27, the J gene TRBJ2-1, with 10 bases lining up with TRBD2. J was trimmed by 9 bases and V by 6 bases; bases with no gene match: 8. CDR1 and CDR2 (germline): MNHEY, SMNVEV (reference sequence). The CDR3 is made up of 14 amino acids. In DNA, the CDR3 is TGTGCCAGCAGACTAGCGGGGATAGCCAGTGAGCAGTTCTTC. Translating gives CASRLAGIASEQFF.

Notes on this clone: An end of the junction does not agree with germline; a read error may underlie this. The sample holds other DNA sequences that translate to the same CDR3. The V call is TRBV3-1 (or the pseudogene TRBV3-2), the J call TRBJ2-7; TRBD2 matches at 12 bases. The CDR3 extends over 16 amino acids. Germline V gives CDR1 LGHDT, CDR2 YNNKEL (reference sequence). CDR3 in DNA: TGTGCCAGCAGCCAAGAACGGACTAGCGGGAAGGGTGAGCAGTACTTT. This translates into CASSQERTSGKGEQYF.

The chain combines TRBV3-1 (or the pseudogene TRBV3-2) with TRBJ1-2; weak D call: TRBD1 (5 bases). The CDR3 loop spans 14 amino acids. Per germline, CDR1 LGHDT and CDR2 YNNKEL (reference sequence). The ends were cut back, 2 bases at V and 4 bases at J, with 11 bases in the middle. DNA of the CDR3: TGTGCCAGCAGCCAACGGGGGTCCCCCTATGGCTACACCTTC. Its protein is CASSQRGSPYGYTF.

The chain carries TRBV4-3 and TRBJ2-1, with TRBD2 matching 7 bases. This CDR3 contains 15 residues. Germline assignment: CDR1 LGHNA and CDR2 YSLEER. The V gene end was trimmed by 1 base and the J gene end by 5 bases; junction bases not matched to a gene: 5. This CDR3 is CASSQVFGLDNEQFF. CDR3 nucleotides: TGCGCCAGCAGCCAAGTATTCGGACTAGACAATGAGCAGTTCTTC.

The V and J genes are TRBV19 and TRBJ1-1, with 10 bases fitting TRBD1. CDR1 and CDR2 from the germline V gene are LNHDA and SQIVND (reference sequence). The CDR3 loop spans 15 amino acids. V lost 6 bases to trimming and J lost 10 bases; unmatched junction nucleotides: 14. The CDR3 protein is CASSLTGQGRLGAFF. The DNA of the CDR3 is TGTGCCAGTAGCCTGACGGGACAGGGGCGCCTTGGAGCTTTCTTT.

The V gene is TRBV12-5, the J gene TRBJ2-5; D gene uncertain. The germline V gene has CDR1 LGHNT and CDR2 FRNRAP. V lost 1 base and J lost 2, with 8 bases in between. This CDR3 is 14 amino acids long. In DNA, the CDR3 is TGTGCTAGTGGTTTGGGACAACTACAAGAGACCCAGTACTTC. Amino acid sequence: CASGLGQLQETQYF.